Each of the 19 T cell receptor beta chains below was sequenced from the same sample in a study of identical twins. TCRdb used MiXCR to reprocess the 5' RACE reads, holding one entry per CDR3 protein. The data contain under 1 million distinct CDR3 sequences, 9% to 15% of them seen just once; the ten biggest clones take up around 1.5%. This sample was shared with a second study, whose subject was yellow fever vaccine responses in identical twins.

Sequenced material: PBMCs. These receptors came from a woman younger than 35 in good health.

In this sample, this clonotype turned up a few times. This chain uses TRBV27 with TRBJ2-3, with 8 bases identical to TRBD2. The CDR3 extends over 21 amino acids. V was pared by 5 bases and J by 0 bases, with 22 bases of the junction left unmatched. Germline CDR1 MNHEY, CDR2 SMNVEV (reference sequence). CDR3 in amino acids: CASSQMSLPLGLATSTDTQYF. As DNA, the CDR3 is TGTGCCAGCAGTCAAATGTCACTGCCCCTAGGACTAGCAACAAGCACAGATACGCAGTATTTT.

V and J are TRBV29-1 and TRBJ1-5; TRBD1 agrees at 7 bases. Trimming cost V 6 bases and J 2 bases; bases outside gene matches: 4. The CDR3 runs to 13 residues. Per the germline V gene, CDR1 is SQVTM and CDR2 is ANQGSEA. In nucleotides, the CDR3 is TGCAGCGTCCAGGGGGGAGGCAATCAGCCCCAGCATTTT. Residues: CSVQGGGNQPQHF. Full variable domain (outside the CDR3, taken from reference TRBV29-1 and TRBJ1-5): SAVISQKPSRDICQRGTSLTIQCQVDSQVTMMFWYRQQPGQSLTLIATANQGSEATYESGFVIDKFPISRPNLTFSTLTVSNMSPEDSSIYLCSVQGGGNQPQHFGDGTRLSIL.

This clonotype was seen a handful of times. The gene calls are TRBV28 and TRBJ2-1; D is perhaps TRBD1 or TRBD2 (5 bases each). This CDR3 contains 16 residues. V lost 4 bases to trimming and J lost 5 bases, with 18 bases between them. The germline V gene encodes CDR1 MDHEN and CDR2 SYDVKM. The CDR3 nucleotides read TGTGCCAGCAGTTCCGCGGGCCAGGGTCGCCACAATGAGCAGTTCTTC. This encodes CASSSAGQGRHNEQFF.

The chain recombines TRBV2 with TRBJ2-6; TRBD1 is a possible D gene (5 bases). Germline V lookup: CDR1 SNHLY, CDR2 FYNNEI. With 5 bases removed from V and 7 bases from J, the gap between germline ends came to 24 bases. This CDR3 is built from 18 residues. The CDR3 region is CASSLSRVSLTGANVLTF. Written as DNA, the CDR3 is TGTGCCAGCAGTCTAAGCAGGGTATCCCTGACCGGCGCCAACGTCCTGACTTTC.

The gene calls are TRBV6-5 and TRBJ1-6; TRBD1 matches at 9 bases. J lost 5 bases, V lost 4 bases, and 3 bases had no gene match. CDR1 is MNHEY and CDR2 is SVGAGI in the germline V gene. The CDR3 sequence is 15 residues long. CDR3 DNA: TGTGCCAGCAGTTGGGGACAGGGAGATAATTCACCCCTCCACTTT. This encodes CASSWGQGDNSPLHF.

The rearrangement uses TRBV9 and TRBJ1-2; perhaps TRBD1 as D (6 bases). Germline assignment: CDR1 SGDLS and CDR2 YYNGEE. This CDR3 contains 14 residues. The V and J ends lost 3 bases and 3 bases respectively, with 12 bases between them. The CDR3 spells CASSGDRLYYGYTF. The CDR3, as DNA: TGTGCCAGCAGCGGAGACAGGCTCTACTATGGCTACACCTTC.

The sample holds a few counts of this clonotype. The CDR3 DNA follows: TGTGCCATCAGACGCGGAGACAATGAGCAGTTCTTC. Its translation is CAIRRGDNEQFF. This sequence joins TRBV10-3 and TRBJ2-1, with D hard to call. Per the germline V gene, CDR1 is ENHRY and CDR2 is SYGVKD. CDR3 length: 12 residues. Deletions cut 6 bases from V and 5 bases from J, with 8 bases between.

This clonotype was found many times. V and J are TRBV12-3 or TRBV12-4 and TRBJ2-1; weak D call: TRBD1 (5 bases). The V end lost 3 bases, the J end lost 9 bases, and 15 bases lay between the germline ends. The CDR3 extends over 14 amino acids. As DNA, the CDR3 is TGTGCCAGCAGTTTCCAGAAAGGGGCAGGTGAGCAGTTCTTC. It codes for CASSFQKGAGEQFF.

This clonotype was recorded a few times. The V gene is TRBV7-8, the J gene TRBJ2-7, with 9 positions matching TRBD2. The CDR3 loop spans 15 amino acids. CDR1 is SGHVS and CDR2 is FQNEAQ in the germline V gene. The trim removed 5 bases at V and 1 base at J, leaving 6 bases unmatched. The CDR3 DNA reads as TGTGCCAGCAGCCGTCGGCTAGCGGGATCCTACGAGCAGTACTTC. Translation gives CASSRRLAGSYEQYF.

This sequence joins TRBV12-3 or TRBV12-4 and TRBJ2-5, with D unresolved. With 2 bases removed from V and 5 bases from J, the gap between germline ends came to 9 bases. This CDR3 has 13 amino acids. This CDR3 reads CASSLMGFETQYF. Here the CDR3 DNA reads TGTGCCAGCAGTTTAATGGGGTTTGAGACCCAGTACTTC.

In this sample, this clonotype turned up once. This chain uses TRBV25-1 with TRBJ2-5; D is perhaps TRBD2 (6 bases). From germline, CDR1 is MGHDK and CDR2 SYGVNS. Trimming removed 4 bases at V and 5 bases at J, with 17 bases between. The CDR3 totals 15 residues. Written as DNA, the CDR3 is TGTGCCAGCAGTGCCACTAGCAGGCTAGGGGAGACCCAGTACTTC. Residues: CASSATSRLGETQYF.

This clonotype turned up a few times. The gene calls are TRBV7-3 and TRBJ2-1; D uncertain. Deletions cut 1 base from V and 1 base from J, with 8 bases between. Per germline, CDR1 SGHTA and CDR2 FQGTGA. The CDR3 runs to 15 residues. CDR3 residues: CASSLSKASYNEQFF. In nucleotides, the CDR3 is TGTGCCAGCAGCTTAAGCAAGGCGTCCTACAATGAGCAGTTCTTC.

The table lists this clonotype with a few counts. V gene TRBV6-1 combines with J gene TRBJ2-2; D is ambiguous. This CDR3 is built from 15 residues. Germline CDR1 and CDR2: MNHNS and SASEGT. V gave up 5 bases and J gave up 1 base, with 11 bases separating them. CDR3 nucleotides: TGTGCCAGCAGTAATGGTTTGGAGAACACCGGGGAGCTGTTTTTT. This encodes CASSNGLENTGELFF.

The rearrangement uses TRBV29-1 and TRBJ1-4; D unclear. CDR1 and CDR2 from the germline V gene are SQVTM and ANQGSEA. V was clipped by 4 bases and J by 4 bases, with 13 bases between them. The CDR3 loop spans 14 amino acids. CDR3: CSVVPGEGNEKLFF. DNA of the CDR3: TGCAGCGTTGTACCCGGCGAGGGTAATGAAAAACTGTTTTTT.

V gene TRBV7-9 combines with J gene TRBJ2-7; D possibly corresponds to TRBD1 (5 bases). CDR3 length: 14 residues. V lost 2 bases, J lost 3 bases, and 11 bases lay in between. Per germline, CDR1 SEHNR and CDR2 FQNEAQ (reference sequence). As DNA, the CDR3 is TGTGCCAGCAGCTTAAGACAGAGTAACTACGAGCAGTACTTC. This codes for CASSLRQSNYEQYF.

This chain connects TRBV27 to TRBJ2-1, with 10 bases matching TRBD2. CDR3 size: 15 residues. The V gene end was trimmed by 11 bases and the J gene end by 7 bases; junction bases not matched to a gene: 14. Germline lookup yields CDR1 MNHEY and CDR2 SMNVEV (reference sequence). CDR3 coding DNA: TGTGCCGGCTACCACGGGCTAGCGGGAGAAAATGAGCAGTTCTTC. Translated, it gives CAGYHGLAGENEQFF.

The chain is built from TRBV28 and TRBJ2-4; possibly TRBD2 for D (6 bases). The CDR3 consists of 17 residues. Per the germline V gene, CDR1 is MDHEN and CDR2 is SYDVKM. Trimming cost V 5 bases and J 0 bases, with 17 bases left between them. The CDR3 loop is CASSPGDLTLAKNIQYF. DNA for the CDR3: TGTGCCAGCAGTCCGGGGGACCTCACGCTAGCCAAAAACATTCAGTACTTC.

This chain uses TRBV10-3 with TRBJ2-7; D unclear. CDR1 is ENHRY, CDR2 SYGVKD, per germline. The CDR3 totals 12 residues. Trimming pared 0 bases from V and 7 bases from J, leaving 7 bases between. The CDR3 here is CAISESRWEQYF. Written as DNA, the CDR3 is TGTGCCATCAGTGAGTCCCGGTGGGAGCAGTACTTC.

This clonotype came up a few times. V and J are TRBV29-1 and TRBJ1-1; weak D call: TRBD1 (6 bases). This CDR3 is 13 amino acids long. Germline CDR1 SQVTM, CDR2 ANQGSEA. Trimming removed 7 bases at V and 0 bases at J, with 12 bases between. The CDR3 DNA reads TGCAGCGCTCCGGACAGCATGAACACTGAAGCTTTCTTT. Amino acid sequence: CSAPDSMNTEAFF.